A selection of T cell receptor beta chains follows, all from one sample in a study of blood T cell repertoires in COVID-19. TCRdb's table, derived via immunoSEQ multiplex PCR, lists solely in-frame clones and lacks some. The profile shows 120,000 or so clones, 80% to 90% of them singletons. Sequenced material: peripheral blood. These receptors originate from a man aged 65-85 years with active or convalescent COVID-19. Both conserved end residues are part of each CDR3. The order of the fields is J gene, D gene, V gene, CDR3 protein, CDR3 DNA. The D gene is left open where the match is weak.

TRBJ2-7 NA TRBV7-9 CASSPLQQQYF TGTGCCAGCAGCCCCCTACAGCAGCAGTACTTC
TRBJ2-1 TRBD2 TRBV9 CASSVNLADNEQFF TGTGCCAGCAGCGTTAACCTAGCGGACAATGAGCAGTTCTTC
TRBJ2-3 TRBD1 TRBV5-1 CASRLNPTGVPDTQYF TGCGCCAGCCGACTCAACCCTACAGGGGTCCCAGATACGCAGTATTTT
TRBJ2-7 TRBD2 TRBV19 CASKGGLAGAGEQYF TGTGCCAGTAAGGGAGGACTAGCGGGAGCGGGCGAGCAGTACTTC
TRBJ2-5 TRBD1 TRBV7-6 CASSVAGQGRGETQYF TGTGCCAGCAGCGTTGCCGGACAGGGCCGGGGGGAGACCCAGTACTTC
TRBJ1-1 NA TRBV27 CASSAASDPGTEAFF TGTGCCAGCAGTGCCGCGAGTGATCCGGGCACTGAAGCTTTCTTT
TRBJ2-7 NA TRBV3-1/TRBV3-2 CASSQRRAYEQYF TGTGCCAGCAGCCAGCGGCGGGCCTACGAGCAGTACTTC
TRBJ2-3 NA TRBV3-1/TRBV3-2 CASSQGAGTDTQYF TGTGCCAGCAGCCAAGGAGCGGGCACAGATACGCAGTATTTT
TRBJ2-5 TRBD2 TRBV19 CASSNPGLAALPGETQYF TGTGCCAGTAGTAATCCGGGACTAGCGGCACTACCCGGGGAGACCCAGTACTTC
TRBJ2-7 TRBD2 TRBV20-1 CSGEGDYEQYF TGCAGTGGGGAGGGCGACTACGAGCAGTACTTC
TRBJ2-7 TRBD2 TRBV28 CASRGAIGAPTSGRAAYEQYF TGTGCCAGCAGGGGTGCTATAGGGGCCCCGACTAGCGGGAGGGCCGCCTACGAGCAGTACTTC
TRBJ1-2 NA TRBV12-3/TRBV12-4 CASSLRGDYGYTF TGTGCCAGCAGTTTAAGGGGTGACTATGGCTACACCTTC
TRBJ1-3 NA TRBV19 CASSIGVGNTIYF TGTGCCAGTAGTATCGGGGTTGGAAACACCATATATTTT